This T cell receptor beta chain was obtained from a study of OX40 agonist ivuxolimab in advanced cancers. Study context: The patients received ivuxolimab by intravenous route every 2 weeks at 0.01 to 10 mg/kg.

The protocol was immunoSEQ multiplex PCR, while the TCRdb copy is restricted to in-frame clones and leaves out a portion. This table holds around 31,000 clones, just under 90% found once. This clone was recorded a few times. Its target is not known. Findings and limits, study-wide: The work left the antigen specificity of expanded peripheral T cells undetermined. In the 0.1 to 3.0 mg/kg range, CD4+ and CD8+ blood T cells had expanded clonally by week 6. Individuals who were partial responders at 0.1-3.0 mg/kg had clonal expansion that ranked among the lowest.

This sample comprised CD4+ or CD8+ T cells sorted from blood, obtained in a trial of the OX40 agonist ivuxolimab. This receptor was identified in an adult with an advanced solid tumor such as melanoma, head and neck, liver or kidney cancer.

Here the CDR3 reads CASRRDILWFF. In DNA form, the CDR3 reads TGTGCCAGCAGGCGGGACATCCTCTGGTTCTTT. J is TRBJ1-1 and V is TRBV7-9; D is possibly TRBD1 (6 bases). V lost 6 bases and J 14 bases, leaving 16 bases between the germline ends. Germline V CDR1 and CDR2: SEHNR, FQNEAQ (reference sequence). The CDR3 is 11 amino acids.